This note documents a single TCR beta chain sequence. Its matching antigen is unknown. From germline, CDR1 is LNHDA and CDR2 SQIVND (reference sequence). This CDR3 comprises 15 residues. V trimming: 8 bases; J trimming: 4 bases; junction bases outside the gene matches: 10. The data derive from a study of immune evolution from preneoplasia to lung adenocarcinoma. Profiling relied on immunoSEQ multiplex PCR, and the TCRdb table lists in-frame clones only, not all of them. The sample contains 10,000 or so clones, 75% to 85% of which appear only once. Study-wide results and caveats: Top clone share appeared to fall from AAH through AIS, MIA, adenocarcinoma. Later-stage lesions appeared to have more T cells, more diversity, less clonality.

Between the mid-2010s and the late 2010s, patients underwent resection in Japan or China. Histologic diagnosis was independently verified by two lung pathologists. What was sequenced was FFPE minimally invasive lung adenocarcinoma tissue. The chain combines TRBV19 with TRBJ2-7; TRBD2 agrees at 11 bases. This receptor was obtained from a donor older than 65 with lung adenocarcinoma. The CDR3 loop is CASAPLAGGFYEQYF. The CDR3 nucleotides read TGTGCCAGTGCCCCCCTAGCGGGAGGATTTTACGAGCAGTACTTC. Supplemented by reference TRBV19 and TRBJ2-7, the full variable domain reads DGGITQSPKYLFRKEGQNVTLSCEQNLNHDAMYWYRQDPGQGLRLIYYSQIVNDFQKGDIAEGYSVSREKKESFPLTVTSAQKNPTAFYLCASAPLAGGFYEQYFGPGTRLTVT.